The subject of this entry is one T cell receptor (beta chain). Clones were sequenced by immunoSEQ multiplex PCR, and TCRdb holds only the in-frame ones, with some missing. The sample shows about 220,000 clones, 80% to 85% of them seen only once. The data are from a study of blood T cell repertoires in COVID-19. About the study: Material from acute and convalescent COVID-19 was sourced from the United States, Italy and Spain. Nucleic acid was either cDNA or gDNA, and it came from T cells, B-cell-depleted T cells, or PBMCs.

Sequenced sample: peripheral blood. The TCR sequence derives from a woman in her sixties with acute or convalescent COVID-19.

The DNA of the CDR3 is TGTGCCAGCAGCGAAAATGAAGACAGGGGGTCTACAAATGAGCAGTTCTTC. Its protein product is CASSENEDRGSTNEQFF. The genes are TRBV9 and TRBJ2-1; 9 bases are a match to TRBD1. This CDR3 has 17 amino acids. The J segment lost 7 bases and the V segment lost 3 bases, leaving 14 bases of the junction unmatched. Germline CDR1 is SGDLS and CDR2 is YYNGEE.